This TCR beta chain was captured in a study of CD8+CD57+ T cells in acquired aplastic anemia. Study details: On average, sorted CD4+ and CD8+ cells gave around 3.3 ug of DNA. The study's findings and limits: Common to patients and controls were around 30 CD8+ CDR3 sequences.

Those patients picked for sequencing had displayed CD8+CD57+ cell expansion on flow cytometry. Therapy had not been given to patients before blood sampling. Using genomic DNA as the template, TCR beta VDJ and CDR3 profiling was carried out. TCRdb fed the reads into MiXCR, producing one record per CDR3 protein. Of around 200,000 distinct CDR3 sequences listed, about 50% are singletons. This clonotype has just a few counts. Antigen specificity is unknown. This TCR derives from a human donor with aplastic anemia. The source material was sorted CD4+, CD8+, or CD8+CD57+ T cells (not recorded which) from PBMCs.

The DNA of the CDR3 is TGTGCCAGCAGTGAAACTAGCGGGAGGTATGAGCAGTTCTTC. Its translation is CASSETSGRYEQFF. V usage is TRBV2 and J usage is TRBJ2-1; 12 nucleotides align to TRBD2. The V gene end was trimmed by 2 bases and the J gene end by 8 bases; junction bases not matched to a gene: 1. CDR1 and CDR2 (germline): SNHLY, FYNNEI. The CDR3 sequence is 14 residues long.